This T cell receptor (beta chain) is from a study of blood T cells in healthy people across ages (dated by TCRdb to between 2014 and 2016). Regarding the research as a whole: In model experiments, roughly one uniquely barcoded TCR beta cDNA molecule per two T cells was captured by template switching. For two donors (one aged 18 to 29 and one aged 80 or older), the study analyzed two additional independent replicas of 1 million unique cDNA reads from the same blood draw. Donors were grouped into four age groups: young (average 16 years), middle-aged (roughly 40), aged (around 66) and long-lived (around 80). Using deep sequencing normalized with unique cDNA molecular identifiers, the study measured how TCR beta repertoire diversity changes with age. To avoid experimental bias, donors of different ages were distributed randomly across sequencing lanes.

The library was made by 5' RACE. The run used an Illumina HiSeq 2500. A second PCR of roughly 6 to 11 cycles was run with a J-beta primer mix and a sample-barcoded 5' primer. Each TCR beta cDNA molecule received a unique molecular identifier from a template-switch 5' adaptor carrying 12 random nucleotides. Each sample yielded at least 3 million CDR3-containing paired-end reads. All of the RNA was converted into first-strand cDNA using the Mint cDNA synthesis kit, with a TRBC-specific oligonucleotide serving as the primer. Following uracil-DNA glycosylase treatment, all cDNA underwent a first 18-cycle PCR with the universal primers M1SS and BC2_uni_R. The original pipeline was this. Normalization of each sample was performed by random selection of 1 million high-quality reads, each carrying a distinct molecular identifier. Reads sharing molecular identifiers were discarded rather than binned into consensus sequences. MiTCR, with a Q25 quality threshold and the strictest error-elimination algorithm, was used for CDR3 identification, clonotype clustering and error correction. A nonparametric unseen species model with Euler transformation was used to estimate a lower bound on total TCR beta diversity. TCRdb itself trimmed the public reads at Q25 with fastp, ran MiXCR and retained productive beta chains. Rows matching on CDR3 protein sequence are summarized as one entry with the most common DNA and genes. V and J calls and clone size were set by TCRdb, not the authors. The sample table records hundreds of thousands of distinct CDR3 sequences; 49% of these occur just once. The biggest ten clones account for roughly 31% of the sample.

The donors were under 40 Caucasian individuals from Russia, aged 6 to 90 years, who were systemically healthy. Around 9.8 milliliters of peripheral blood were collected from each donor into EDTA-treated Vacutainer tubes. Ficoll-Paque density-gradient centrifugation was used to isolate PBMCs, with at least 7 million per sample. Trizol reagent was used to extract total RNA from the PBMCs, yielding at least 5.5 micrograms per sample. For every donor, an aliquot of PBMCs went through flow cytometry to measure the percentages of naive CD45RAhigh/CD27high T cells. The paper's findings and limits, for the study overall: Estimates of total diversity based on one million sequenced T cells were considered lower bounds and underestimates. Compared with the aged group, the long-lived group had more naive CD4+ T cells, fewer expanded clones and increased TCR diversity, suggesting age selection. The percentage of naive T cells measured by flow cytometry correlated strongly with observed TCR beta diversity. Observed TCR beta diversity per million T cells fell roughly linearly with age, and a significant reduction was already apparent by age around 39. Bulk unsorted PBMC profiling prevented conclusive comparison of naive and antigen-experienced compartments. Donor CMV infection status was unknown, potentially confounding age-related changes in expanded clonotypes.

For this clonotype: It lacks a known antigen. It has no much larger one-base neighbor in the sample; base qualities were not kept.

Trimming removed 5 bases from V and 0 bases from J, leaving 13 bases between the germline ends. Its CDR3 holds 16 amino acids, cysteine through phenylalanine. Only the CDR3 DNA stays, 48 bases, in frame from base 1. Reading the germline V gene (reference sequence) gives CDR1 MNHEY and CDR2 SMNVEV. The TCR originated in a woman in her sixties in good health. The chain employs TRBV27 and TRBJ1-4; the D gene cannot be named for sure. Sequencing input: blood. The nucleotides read TGTGCCAGCAGTCCCCGACCCCCTTCAACTAATGAAAAACTGTTTTTT. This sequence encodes CASSPRPPSTNEKLFF.